The rows below give T cell receptor beta chains drawn from one sample of a study of OX40 agonist ivuxolimab in advanced cancers. Sequencing used immunoSEQ multiplex PCR; TCRdb keeps in-frame clones, though not all of them. The repertoire holds some 57,000 clones, with 84% as singletons. The material sequenced was CD4+ or CD8+ T cells sorted from blood, taken in a trial of the OX40 agonist ivuxolimab. The receptors originated from an adult with an advanced solid tumor such as melanoma, head and neck, liver or kidney cancer. The CDR3 runs from the conserved cysteine through the conserved F or W. Where a row states a size, it is once, few, many or the class of an expanded clone; other rows omit it.

>-|TRBV27
CASTPSSDTVETQYF
>-|TRBV7-9
CASSPETGVHEQYF
>-|TRBV27
CASSSNRGGRQAQYF
>-|TRBV12-5
CASGLVLGGFNYGYTF
>few|TRBV11-2
CASSPGQGTEAFF
>-|TRBV28
CASSLAGQGTYEQYF
>-|TRBV28
CASSPPGGTQYF
>-|TRBV19
CASSIRGRTNTGELFF
>few|TRBV27
CASSPPPIRITEAFF
>-|TRBV27
CASSLSRLPGANVLTF
>-|TRBV28
CASSHGALSGNTIYF
>-|TRBV29-1
CSVEALGGGGYTF
>-|TRBV19
CASTGGGYGYTF
>-|TRBV7-9
CASSLASSGTGGGNQPQHF
>few|TRBV11-2
CASSFGAADEQYF
>-|TRBV19
CASRTDRTGTEQFF
>once|TRBV6-1
CATSRGGQGAGEQYF